The 22 T cell receptor beta chains listed next were all sequenced from one sample in a study of regulatory T cells in long-lasting Graves disease. Specified time point: newly diagnosed GD, antithyroid drugs for less than 3 months. RNA isolated from PBMCs was used to make the TCR library. Library construction for TCR beta used iRepertoire HTBI primers and Arm-PCR of CDR3 regions. TCRdb used MiXCR to reprocess the multiplex PCR reads, holding one entry per CDR3 protein. The sample has around 500,000 distinct CDR3 sequences; roughly 14% are singletons. The sample was also linked to a second study, of T cells in Graves' hyperthyroidism and ophthalmopathy.

The specimen was peripheral blood mononuclear cells (PBMCs), collected at new diagnosis, from a patient treated with antithyroid drugs. These receptors were obtained from a man aged 30 to 45 with Graves disease.

This clonotype was recorded many times. The chain uses TRBV10-3 and TRBJ1-2, with a possible D match to TRBD1 (6 bases). Germline loops: CDR1 ENHRY, CDR2 SYGVKD. The CDR3 spans 14 residues. V lost 2 bases to trimming and J lost 4 bases, with 11 bases between them. This CDR3 reads CAISEREGGYGYTF. The DNA for the CDR3 is TGTGCCATCAGTGAGCGGGAAGGGGGCTATGGCTACACCTTC.

The chain recombines TRBV2 with TRBJ1-1; 7 nucleotides align to TRBD1. Germline V gives CDR1 SNHLY, CDR2 FYNNEI. V gave up 5 bases and J gave up 3 bases; unmatched junction bases: 9. The CDR3 runs to 15 residues. The CDR3 DNA reads as TGTGCCAGCAGTCGGACCGGGACAGACCACACTGAAGCTTTCTTT. It translates to CASSRTGTDHTEAFF.

This clonotype has at least ten counts. The CDR3 region has the DNA TGTGCCATCAGTGCCTGGGGTGATGGCTACACCTTC. This sequence encodes CAISAWGDGYTF. The chain links TRBV10-3 to TRBJ1-2, with D unclear. Germline lookup yields CDR1 ENHRY and CDR2 SYGVKD. Trimming took 4 bases from V and 6 from J, leaving 9 bases between them. This CDR3 comprises 12 residues.

This clonotype was observed at least ten times. J is TRBJ2-1 and V is TRBV6-2 or TRBV6-3; D might be TRBD1 (6 bases). The length of the CDR3 is 13 residues. Germline assignment: CDR1 MNHEY and CDR2 SVGEGT. Trimming took 7 bases from V and 9 from J, leaving 16 bases between them. The CDR3 nucleotides read TGTGCCAGCACCAAACAGGGAGTAGGTGAGCAGTTCTTC. It specifies CASTKQGVGEQFF.

The V and J genes are TRBV6-1 and TRBJ1-5; 7 positions match TRBD1. J lost 4 bases, V lost 4 bases, and 7 bases had no gene match. Looked up from germline, CDR1 is MNHNS and CDR2 is SASEGT. This CDR3 is 15 amino acids long. The CDR3 reads CASSVNRGGNQPQHF. CDR3 bases: TGTGCCAGCAGTGTAAACAGGGGAGGAAATCAGCCCCAGCATTTT.

In this sample, this clonotype turned up many times. This chain joins TRBV7-2 and TRBJ2-1; 10 bases agree with TRBD2. The CDR3 spans 16 residues. CDR1 and CDR2 (germline): SGHTA, FQGNSA. V gave up 3 bases and J gave up 4 bases; unmatched junction bases: 6. Written as DNA, the CDR3 is TGTGCCAGCAGCTTCGCCGGGACTAGCGCGTACAATGAGCAGTTCTTC. Residues: CASSFAGTSAYNEQFF. Full variable domain (outside the CDR3, taken from reference TRBV7-2 and TRBJ2-1): GAGVSQSPSNKVTEKGKDVELRCDPISGHTALYWYRQSLGQGLEFLIYFQGNSAPDKSGLPSDRFSAERTGGSVSTLTIQRTQQEDSAVYLCASSFAGTSAYNEQFFGPGTRLTVL.

This clonotype was recorded at least ten times. This sequence joins TRBV29-1 and TRBJ2-3, with D perhaps being TRBD1 or TRBD2 (5 bases each). The CDR3 has 16 residues. Germline CDR1 is SQVTM and CDR2 is ANQGSEA. V lost 4 bases, J lost 3 bases, and 20 bases lay in between. The CDR3 sequence: CSVGGASKSKTDTQYF. As DNA, the CDR3 is TGCAGCGTTGGAGGGGCCAGCAAGTCGAAAACAGATACGCAGTATTTT.

There are many counts of this clonotype. The rearrangement uses TRBV7-9 and TRBJ2-7; D ambiguous. V lost 5 bases to trimming and J lost 2 bases, with 10 bases between them. The CDR3 extends over 13 amino acids. Germline loops: CDR1 SEHNR, CDR2 FQNEAQ (reference sequence). The chain's CDR3 is CASSPPGPYEQYF. In DNA form, the CDR3 reads TGTGCCAGCAGCCCTCCGGGTCCCTACGAGCAGTACTTC.

The table lists this clonotype with a few counts. The chain couples TRBV6-1 to TRBJ2-3; possibly TRBD1 or TRBD2 for D (6 bases each). The CDR3 length is 12 residues. Per the germline V gene, CDR1 is MNHNS and CDR2 is SASEGT. Trimming took off 5 bases at V and 8 bases at J, with 11 bases between the two ends. The CDR3 protein is CASSIEGGTQYF. CDR3 bases: TGTGCCAGCAGTATCGAGGGGGGTACGCAGTATTTT.

Note on this clonotype: A much larger clone lies one base from this, so it may be a read error. CDR3 in amino acids: CASSRIAGGLGNEQYF. CDR3 in DNA: TGTGCCAGCAGTCGTATAGCGGGAGGGTTAGGCAATGAGCAGTACTTC. The chain joins TRBV12-3 or TRBV12-4 to TRBJ2-4; TRBD2 matches at 11 bases. V shed 5 bases, J shed 13 bases, and the junction held 16 bases outside the gene matches. The CDR3 loop spans 16 amino acids.

This clonotype occurred a few times. A read error may be the cause here, since a much bigger clone is one base away. This chain links TRBV12-3 or TRBV12-4 with TRBJ2-1; D may match TRBD1 or TRBD2 (6 bases each). V dropped 6 bases and J dropped 7 bases, with 19 bases sitting between them. The CDR3 sequence is 15 residues long. CDR3 coding DNA: TGTGCCAGCAGGGTGACAGGTGGAAGCGGGAATGAGCAGTTCTTC. This sequence encodes CASRVTGGSGNEQFF.

This clonotype was observed a handful of times. This chain's CDR3 is CASTARPDTEAFF. Here the CDR3 DNA reads TGTGCCAGTACGGCCCGGCCCGACACTGAAGCTTTCTTT. The V gene is TRBV19, the J gene TRBJ1-1; no reliable D call. Deletions cut 7 bases from V and 3 bases from J, with 12 bases between. Looked up from germline, CDR1 is LNHDA and CDR2 is SQIVND (reference sequence). CDR3 length: 13 residues.

This clonotype was counted only a few times. The genes are TRBV27 and TRBJ1-2; D not resolved. V was shortened by 5 bases and J by 2 bases, with 18 bases between the two germline ends. From germline, CDR1 is MNHEY and CDR2 SMNVEV (reference sequence). The CDR3 loop spans 16 amino acids. The CDR3 bases are TGTGCCAGCAGTCGACTTCAAGGGTTACTAAACTATGGCTACACCTTC. This gives the protein CASSRLQGLLNYGYTF.

Many counts were recorded for this clonotype. V gene TRBV30 combines with J gene TRBJ1-2; 8 bases are a match to TRBD1. J was trimmed by 6 bases and V by 4 bases; bases with no gene match: 4. The CDR3 runs 12 residues. The germline V gene encodes CDR1 GTSNPN and CDR2 SVGIG (reference sequence). The CDR3 DNA reads as TGTGCCTGGACCGGGACAGGCCATGGCTACACCTTC. It yields the protein CAWTGTGHGYTF.

The table lists this clonotype with many counts. The gene calls are TRBV6-5 and TRBJ2-2; 9 nucleotides agree with TRBD1. Germline assignment: CDR1 MNHEY and CDR2 SVGAGI. V lost 2 bases to trimming and J lost 5 bases; unmatched junction nucleotides: 9. The CDR3 has 17 amino acids. This chain's CDR3 is CASSYARTGVGTGELFF. CDR3 sequence (DNA): TGTGCCAGCAGTTACGCTAGGACAGGGGTCGGTACCGGGGAGCTGTTTTTT.

There are many counts of this clonotype. V is TRBV3-1 and J is TRBJ2-1; 8 bases are a match to TRBD2. CDR3 length equals 15 residues. V was pared by 0 bases and J by 5 bases, with 3 bases of the junction left unmatched. Germline V gene sequence: CDR1 LGHDT, CDR2 YNNKEL (reference sequence). CDR3 sequence reads: CASSQDDGGDNEQFF. DNA for the CDR3: TGTGCCAGCAGCCAAGACGACGGGGGGGACAATGAGCAGTTCTTC.

This clonotype was seen many times. V and J are TRBV12-3 or TRBV12-4 and TRBJ2-5; either TRBD1 or TRBD2 may fit D (5 bases each). Trimming took 5 bases from V and 5 from J, leaving 18 bases between them. The CDR3 covers 15 residues. CDR3 in amino acids: CASSEGPNRRETQYF. In nucleotides, the CDR3 is TGTGCCAGCAGTGAGGGACCGAATCGCCGCGAGACCCAGTACTTC.

At least ten counts were recorded for this clonotype. The chain joins TRBV12-3 or TRBV12-4 to TRBJ1-5, with D tentatively TRBD1 (6 bases). V shed 1 base and J shed 6 bases, with 10 bases lying between them. CDR3 length: 14 amino acids. The CDR3 loop is CASSLDRVAQPQHF. The CDR3 nucleotides read TGTGCCAGCAGTTTAGACAGGGTCGCTCAGCCCCAGCATTTT.

This clonotype was seen ten or more times. The rearrangement joins TRBV29-1 to TRBJ2-2, with 9 bases identical to TRBD1. Germline values: CDR1 SQVTM, CDR2 ANQGSEA. The J segment lost 6 bases and the V segment lost 6 bases, leaving 8 bases of the junction unmatched. This CDR3 has 14 residues. The CDR3 bases are TGCAGCGTGCCGGGACAGGGCAGGGCCGGGGAGCTGTTTTTT. As protein: CSVPGQGRAGELFF.

V is TRBV5-4 and J is TRBJ2-3; no firm D call. Germline loops: CDR1 SGHNT, CDR2 YYREEE (reference sequence). The germline V and J ends were trimmed by 2 bases and 2 bases, with 6 bases remaining between them. The CDR3 totals 13 residues. The CDR3 bases are TGTGCCAGCAGCTTATTGGACACAGATACGCAGTATTTT. This codes for CASSLLDTDTQYF. Full variable domain (rest looked up from reference TRBV5-4 and TRBJ2-3): ETGVTQSPTHLIKTRGQQVTLRCSSQSGHNTVSWYQQALGQGPQFIFQYYREEENGRGNFPPRFSGLQFPNYSSELNVNALELDDSALYLCASSLLDTDTQYFGPGTRLTVL.

This clonotype was counted only a few times. This chain links TRBV5-1 with TRBJ2-5, with 9 bases lining up with TRBD2. The germline V gene encodes CDR1 SGHRS and CDR2 YFSETQ. This CDR3 contains 14 residues. The junction had 7 bases not matched to a gene; V was cut back by 3 bases and J by 7 bases. CDR3 sequence (DNA): TGCGCCAGCAGCTACGAGGCGGGAGGGAGGACCCAGTACTTC. Translating gives CASSYEAGGRTQYF. Full variable domain (remainder filled in from reference TRBV5-1 and TRBJ2-5): KAGVTQTPRYLIKTRGQQVTLSCSPISGHRSVSWYQQTPGQGLQFLFEYFSETQRNKGNFPGRFSGRQFSNSRSEMNVSTLELGDSALYLCASSYEAGGRTQYFGPGTRLLVL.

This clonotype was found many times. The chain has TRBV6-2 or TRBV6-3 and TRBJ2-7, with a weak D call TRBD1 (6 bases). From germline, CDR1 is MNHEY and CDR2 SVGEGT. The V gene lost 6 bases and the J gene lost 3 bases, with 12 bases spanning the gap. CDR3 length: 13 amino acids. The DNA of the CDR3 is TGTGCCAGCAGCCGGGGACAAGACTACGAGCAGTACTTC. The encoded protein is CASSRGQDYEQYF.